This T cell receptor (beta chain) was retrieved from a study of shared clonotypes between healthy human individuals. Notes on this clone: Its antigen is undetermined.

Each sorted subset replicate got 200 ng genomic DNA, 30,000 or so genomes. Clones were read by immunoSEQ multiplex PCR, and TCRdb kept only the in-frame ones, dropping some. This table has under 2.5 million clones, around 93% appearing once. General study findings and limits: Estimated clonotype richness was generally higher in naive than memory subsets.

This CDR3 is 17 amino acids long. In germline, CDR1 is SGHTA, CDR2 FQGNSA. V was clipped by 7 bases and J by 3 bases, with 22 bases between them. This receptor was taken from a man younger than 35 in good health. Some clones in this sample may be carry-over from other donors' samples. The rearrangement uses TRBV7-2 and TRBJ2-1; possible D gene TRBD2, 8 bases. Source material: naive CD4+ T cells from PBMCs. Subset reported: CD45RA+ positively selected. The CDR3 DNA sequence: TGTGCCAGCAAATCCGGAGGGGGCGGGAGGAACTACAATGAGCAGTTCTTC. Amino acids: CASKSGGGGRNYNEQFF.